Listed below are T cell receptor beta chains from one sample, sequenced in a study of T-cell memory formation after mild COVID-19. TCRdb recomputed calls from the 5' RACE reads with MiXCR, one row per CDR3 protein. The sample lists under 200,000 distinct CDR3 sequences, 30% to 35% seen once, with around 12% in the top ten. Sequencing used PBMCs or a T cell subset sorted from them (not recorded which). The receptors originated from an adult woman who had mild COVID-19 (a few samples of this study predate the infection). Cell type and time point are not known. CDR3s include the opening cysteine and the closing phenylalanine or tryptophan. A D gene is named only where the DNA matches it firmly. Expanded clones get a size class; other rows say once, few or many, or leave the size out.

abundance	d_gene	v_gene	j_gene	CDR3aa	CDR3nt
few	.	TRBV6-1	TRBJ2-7	CASSEGSTYEQYF	TGTGCCAGCAGTGAAGGCAGCACCTACGAGCAGTACTTC
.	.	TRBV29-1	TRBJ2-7	CSVDPGTYEQYF	TGCAGCGTTGACCCAGGGACGTACGAGCAGTACTTC
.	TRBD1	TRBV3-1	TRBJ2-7	CASSNRQGAHYEQYF	TGTGCCAGCAGCAACCGACAGGGGGCACATTACGAGCAGTACTTC
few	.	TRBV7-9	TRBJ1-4	CASSRYGESEKLFF	TGTGCCAGCAGCCGGTATGGGGAGAGTGAAAAACTGTTTTTT
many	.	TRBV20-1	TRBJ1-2	CSARANYGYTF	TGCAGTGCTAGAGCTAACTATGGCTACACCTTC
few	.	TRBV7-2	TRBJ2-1	CASSLLGTNEQFF	TGTGCCAGCAGCCTACTCGGGACCAATGAGCAGTTCTTC
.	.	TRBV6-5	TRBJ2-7	CASSPSGDWSYEQYF	TGTGCCAGCAGTCCATCGGGGGACTGGAGCTACGAGCAGTACTTC
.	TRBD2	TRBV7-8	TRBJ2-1	CASSSLLAGAGNEQFF	TGTGCCAGCAGCTCCCTACTAGCGGGAGCAGGCAATGAGCAGTTCTTC
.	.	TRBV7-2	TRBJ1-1	CASSYRSANTEAFF	TGTGCCAGCAGCTACCGGTCCGCCAACACTGAAGCTTTCTTT
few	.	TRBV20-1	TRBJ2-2	CSARSSGNTGELFF	TGCAGTGCTAGAAGTTCGGGCAACACCGGGGAGCTGTTTTTT
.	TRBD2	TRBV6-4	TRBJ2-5	CASSDSRGRQETQYF	TGTGCCAGCAGTGACTCCCGCGGGAGGCAAGAGACCCAGTACTTC
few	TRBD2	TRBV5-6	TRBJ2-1	CASSLASTSGYNEQFF	TGTGCCAGCAGCTTGGCATCGACTAGCGGCTACAATGAGCAGTTCTTC
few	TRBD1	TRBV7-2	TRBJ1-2	CAISGTGANYGYTF	TGTGCCATATCGGGGACAGGAGCTAACTATGGCTACACCTTC
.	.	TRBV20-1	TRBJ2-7	CSALGDSSYEQYF	TGCAGTGCTTTGGGAGACAGCTCCTACGAGCAGTACTTC
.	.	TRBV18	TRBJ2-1	CASSPPGVVVGSSYNEQFF	TGTGCCAGCTCACCACCAGGAGTTGTAGTAGGGAGCTCCTACAATGAGCAGTTCTTC
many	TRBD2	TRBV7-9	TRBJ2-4	CASRGGAANIQYF	TGTGCCAGCAGGGGAGGGGCCGCCAACATTCAGTACTTC
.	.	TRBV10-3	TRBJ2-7	CAISEGTWEQYF	TGTGCCATCAGTGAGGGGACCTGGGAGCAGTACTTC
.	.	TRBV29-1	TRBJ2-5	CSVNREETQYF	TGCAGCGTCAACAGGGAAGAGACCCAGTACTTC
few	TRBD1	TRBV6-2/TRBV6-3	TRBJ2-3	CASSEGGQGKDTQYF	TGTGCCAGCAGCGAAGGGGGACAGGGGAAGGATACGCAGTATTTT
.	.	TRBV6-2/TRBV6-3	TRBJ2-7	CASSYLGAPFSYEQYF	TGTGCCAGCAGTTACCTAGGTGCACCCTTTTCCTACGAGCAGTACTTC
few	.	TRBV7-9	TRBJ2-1	CASSFFGYEQFF	TGTGCCAGCAGCTTCTTCGGTTATGAGCAGTTCTTC
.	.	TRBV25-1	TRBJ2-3	CASRKTDTDTQYF	TGTGCCAGCAGAAAGACGGACACAGATACGCAGTATTTT
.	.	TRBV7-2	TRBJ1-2	CASSPYQSRGNAGYTF	TGTGCCAGCAGCCCGTACCAGTCCAGGGGAAACGCTGGCTACACCTTC
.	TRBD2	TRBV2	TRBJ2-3	CASSSSGGRTDTQYF	TGTGCCAGCAGTTCTAGCGGGGGCCGCACAGATACGCAGTATTTT
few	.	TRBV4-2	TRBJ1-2	CASSQMNRDRGYTF	TGTGCCAGCAGCCAAATGAACAGGGACCGGGGCTACACCTTC
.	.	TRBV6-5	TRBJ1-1	CASSIPQKGNTEAFF	TGTGCCAGCAGTATACCTCAGAAAGGGAACACTGAAGCTTTCTTT
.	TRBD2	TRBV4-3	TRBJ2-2	CASSHRLAGETGELFF	TGCGCCAGCAGCCACCGACTAGCGGGAGAGACCGGGGAGCTGTTTTTT